This TCR beta chain was retrieved from a study of blood T cell repertoires in COVID-19 (dated by TCRdb to 2019 to 2021). Notes on the research overall: The collaborator samples originated in the United States, Italy and Spain and spanned the acute and convalescent phases of COVID-19. HLA class I and class II types, where available, came from metadata supplied by the sample provider rather than from assay-based typing. Samples were obtained from the ongoing ImmuneRACE study (first 160 participants) and from about 1,300 subjects provided by 6 global collaborators. Subjects who had been exposed to COVID-19, were actively infected with it, or had recovered from it provided the deeply sampled blood TCRbeta repertoires that made up the dataset. The repertoires were made available in a free public database intended to serve as a resource for research on the immune response to SARS-CoV-2. Sample metadata almost always included a de-identified subject ID, COVID-19 status, age in years and sex. The material from the prospective study consisted of cDNA or gDNA derived from T cells, B-cell-depleted T cells, or PBMCs.

Trimmed from V: 8 bases; trimmed from J: 7 bases; junction bases lacking a gene match: 7. From the cysteine up to the phenylalanine, the CDR3 has a length of 15 residues. The read is trimmed to its CDR3 DNA, 45 bases read in frame from base 1. Based on the germline V gene, the CDR1 and CDR2 sequences are SNHLY and FYNNEI. TCRbeta CDR3 regions were amplified from genomic DNA using the immunoSEQ Assay, a bias-controlled multiplex PCR. The authors' pipeline ran thus. Nucleated cell counts per sample were estimated from amplification of reference gene primers within the assay. To quantify the absolute abundance of each unique TCRbeta CDR3 rearrangement, sequence reads were collapsed and filtered. For each sample, productive Simpson clonality was calculated by taking the square root of Simpson's diversity index across productive rearrangements. TCRdb limited this immuneACCESS table to in-frame rearrangements with V and J called. A share of clones is missing; checked studies link under half to unresolved V genes, and the rest is unexplained. V, J and clone size reflect that table, while D and trimming were determined from the DNA. A total of about 340,000 clones appear in this sample, more than 70% of them only once. Of the sample, approximately 7.4% is held by the ten largest clones.

What the work shows at the level of the full study, not this receptor alone: How much clinical and demographic metadata was included differed by source and by participant, and the metadata was provided uncurated.

This clone appeared once. This clone's antigen is unknown. One base away there is no much larger clone; base qualities are not given. One collaborating source in Seattle enrolled patients during active infection and followed them longitudinally through the course of disease. Whole blood was collected in K2EDTA tubes by collaborating institutions according to the institutions' own protocols. For TCRbeta analysis, collaborators shipped samples as frozen whole blood, isolated PBMCs, or DNA extracted from either of those sample types. The chain is assembled from TRBV2 and TRBJ2-1; TRBD2 lines up with 14 middle nucleotides. The sequencing input was peripheral blood. The TCR originated in a woman in her seventies with COVID-19, enrolled during active disease. CDR3 sequence: CASLTSGGAWNEQFF. The nucleotide sequence is TGTGCCAGCTTGACTAGCGGGGGGGCATGGAATGAGCAGTTCTTC.